A selection of T cell receptor beta chains follows, all from one sample in a study of post-analysis software for immune sequencing data. Using its own MiXCR run on the PCR reads, TCRdb lists one record per CDR3 protein. The sample lists 750,000 to 950,000 distinct CDR3 sequences; approximately 50% were seen once. The sample was blood. Receptors originate from a girl aged 10-17 years with multiple sclerosis. Each CDR3 is given with its conserved first and last residue.

V gene: TRBV20-1; CDR3 protein: CSARGGLYYEQYF
V gene: TRBV29-1; CDR3 protein: CSVEWAYNYGYTF
V gene: TRBV20-1; CDR3 protein: CSAARDLYEQYF
V gene: TRBV14; CDR3 protein: CASSTHTGRTSYEQYF
V gene: TRBV7-9; CDR3 protein: CASSPEAASYNEQFF
V gene: TRBV10-3; CDR3 protein: CAISRGAVLTF
V gene: TRBV20-1; CDR3 protein: CSARRTVGGETQYF
V gene: TRBV4-1; CDR3 protein: CASSQDGTGIYEQYF
V gene: TRBV25-1; CDR3 protein: CASSEWRAENIYNEQFF
V gene: TRBV2; CDR3 protein: CASSEGTRAGYGYTF
V gene: TRBV6-6; CDR3 protein: CASSYSHGQANNSPLHF
V gene: TRBV4-1; CDR3 protein: CASSQDRDRVISYVQYF
V gene: TRBV6-1; CDR3 protein: CASSEFVAGGSSYEQYF
V gene: TRBV7-2; CDR3 protein: CASSSNWEQYF
V gene: TRBV19; CDR3 protein: CASSIKTGRQGANEQFF
V gene: TRBV7-3; CDR3 protein: CASSLKAGNEQYF
V gene: TRBV5-1; CDR3 protein: CASSLDGGSTEAFF
V gene: TRBV11-2; CDR3 protein: CASSLETSVGTEQYF
V gene: TRBV7-2; CDR3 protein: CASTITEGGQYF
V gene: TRBV5-1; CDR3 protein: CASSLPQLNSYNEQFF